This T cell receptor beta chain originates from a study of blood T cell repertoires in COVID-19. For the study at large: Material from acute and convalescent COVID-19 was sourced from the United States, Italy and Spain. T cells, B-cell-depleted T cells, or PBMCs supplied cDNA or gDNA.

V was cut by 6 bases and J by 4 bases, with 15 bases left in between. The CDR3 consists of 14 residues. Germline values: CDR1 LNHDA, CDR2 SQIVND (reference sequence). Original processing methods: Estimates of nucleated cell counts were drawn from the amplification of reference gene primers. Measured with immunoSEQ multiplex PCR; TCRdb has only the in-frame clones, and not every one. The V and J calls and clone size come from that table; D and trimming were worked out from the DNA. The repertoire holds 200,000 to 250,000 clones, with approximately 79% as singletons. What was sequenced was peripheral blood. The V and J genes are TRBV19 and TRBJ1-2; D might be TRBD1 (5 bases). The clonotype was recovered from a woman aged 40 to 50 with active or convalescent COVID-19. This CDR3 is CASSGLTATYGYTF. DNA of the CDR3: TGTGCCAGTAGCGGGTTGACAGCCACCTATGGCTACACCTTC.